This T cell receptor beta chain emerged from a study of spatial heterogeneity in lung cancer. Study summary: Beta-chain sequences consistently outnumbered alpha-chain sequences in detection. Overall study findings and caveats: It was found that expanded intratumoral alpha and beta TCR counts tracked tumor mutation counts. Nonsynonymous mutation counts, ubiquitous and regional, were tracked by the respective counts of ubiquitous and regional expanded TCRs.

The table lists this clonotype with a count of one. The antigen is undetermined. At one of its ends the junction is not consistent with the germline gene, which may arise from a read error. Every molecule of TCR cDNA had its own unique molecular identifier. TCRdb re-analysed the 5' RACE reads in MiXCR, keeping a single row per CDR3 protein. The sample has some 4,800 distinct CDR3 sequences; roughly 6% are singletons. Described time point: sample taken at primary tumor resection. Unsorted whole RNA samples from tumor, nontumor lung or frozen PBMC were sequenced. Germline V gives CDR1 MDHEN, CDR2 SYDVKM. The CDR3 contains 13 residues.

This receptor was taken from a male donor with early-stage non-small cell lung cancer. Material: lung tumor tissue, obtained at surgery. This rearrangement joins TRBV28 to TRBJ1-5; D might be TRBD1 (5 bases). In nucleotides, the CDR3 is TGTACCAGTAAGGGGCCCATCAATCAGCCCCAGCATTTT. Translation gives CTSKGPINQPQHF.